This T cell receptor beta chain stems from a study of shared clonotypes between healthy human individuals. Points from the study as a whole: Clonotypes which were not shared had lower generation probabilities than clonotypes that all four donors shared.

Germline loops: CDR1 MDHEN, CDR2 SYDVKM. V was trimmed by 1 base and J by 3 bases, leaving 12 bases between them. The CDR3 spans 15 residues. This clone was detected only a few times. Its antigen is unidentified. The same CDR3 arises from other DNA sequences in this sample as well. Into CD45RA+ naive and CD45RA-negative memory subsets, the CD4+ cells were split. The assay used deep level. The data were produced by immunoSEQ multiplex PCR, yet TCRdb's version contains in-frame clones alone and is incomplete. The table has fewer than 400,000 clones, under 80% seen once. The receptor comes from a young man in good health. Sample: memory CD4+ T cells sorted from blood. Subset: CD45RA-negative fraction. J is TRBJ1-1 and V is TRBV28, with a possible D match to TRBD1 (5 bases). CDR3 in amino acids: CASSLSGEGDTEAFF. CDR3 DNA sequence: TGTGCCAGCAGTTTATCGGGGGAAGGCGACACTGAAGCTTTCTTT.